This TCR beta chain came from a study of vaccination effects on CD4 cells after COVID-19. Comments on this clone: Its matching antigen is unknown.

Sequenced by immunoSEQ multiplex PCR; TCRdb stores in-frame clones only, minus some. Altogether about 43,000 clones are present, roughly 72% being singletons, with the ten largest covering 9.5% to 14%. The V and J ends lost 4 bases and 0 bases respectively, with 9 bases between them. Germline V gene data show CDR1 as SGHRS and CDR2 as YFSETQ. CDR3 length: 14 residues. Prior to sequencing, the ViraFEST assay stimulated PBMC with viral peptide pools, which expanded the antigen-specific CD4+ T cells. Subsequent to about 10 days of culture, CD4+ T cells were isolated. None of the vaccinated had previously contracted SARS-CoV-2, and their nucleocapsid antibodies tested negative.

The sequencing here drew on CD4+ T cells from PBMCs cultured with SARS-CoV-2 spike peptides, taken before COVID-19 vaccination. The clonotype was recovered from a human donor who received a COVID-19 vaccine. The J gene is TRBJ2-3, the V gene TRBV5-1; D might be TRBD2 (5 bases). CDR3 DNA: TGCGCCAGCAGCCTACGGACTAGCACAGATACGCAGTATTTT. Amino acid sequence: CASSLRTSTDTQYF.